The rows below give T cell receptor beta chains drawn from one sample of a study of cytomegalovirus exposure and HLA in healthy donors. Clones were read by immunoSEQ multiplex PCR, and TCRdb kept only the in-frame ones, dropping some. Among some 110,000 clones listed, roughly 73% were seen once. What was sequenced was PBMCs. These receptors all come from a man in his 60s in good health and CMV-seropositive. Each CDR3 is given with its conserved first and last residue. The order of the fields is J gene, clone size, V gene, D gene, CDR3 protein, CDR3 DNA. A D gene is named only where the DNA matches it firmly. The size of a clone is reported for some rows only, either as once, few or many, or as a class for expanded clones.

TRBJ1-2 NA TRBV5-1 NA CASSLPYSYGGYTF TGCGCCAGCAGCTTGCCGTACAGTTACGGAGGCTACACCTTC
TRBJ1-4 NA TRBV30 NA CAWSVGVEKLFF TGTGCCTGGAGTGTAGGAGTTGAAAAACTGTTTTTT
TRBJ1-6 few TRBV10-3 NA CAISGGSDSPLHF TGTGCCATCAGTGGCGGGTCGGACTCACCCCTCCACTTT
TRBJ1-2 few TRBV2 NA CASNEGHYGYTF TGTGCCAGCAACGAGGGCCACTATGGCTACACCTTC
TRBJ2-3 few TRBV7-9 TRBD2 CASSLSGADTDTQYF TGTGCCAGCAGCTTGAGCGGGGCCGACACAGATACGCAGTATTTT
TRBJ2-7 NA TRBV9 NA CASSVGRSSYEQYF TGTGCCAGCAGCGTAGGGAGGAGCTCCTACGAGCAGTACTTC
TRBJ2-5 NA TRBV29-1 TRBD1 CSVDLHGQGETQYF TGCAGCGTTGATTTGCACGGACAGGGGGAGACCCAGTACTTC
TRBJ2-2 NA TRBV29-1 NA CSVGRQANTGELFF TGCAGCGTTGGGCGCCAGGCAAACACCGGGGAGCTGTTTTTT
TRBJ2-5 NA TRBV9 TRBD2 CASSAYVGEGETQYF TGTGCCAGCAGCGCTTATGTGGGGGAGGGAGAGACCCAGTACTTC
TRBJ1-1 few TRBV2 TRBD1 CASSAGTVTYTEAFF TGTGCCAGCAGTGCCGGGACAGTTACCTACACTGAAGCTTTCTTT
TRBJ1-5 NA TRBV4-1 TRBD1 CASGAGTGGRYQPQHF TGCGCCAGCGGCGCCGGGACAGGGGGCCGGTATCAGCCCCAGCATTTT
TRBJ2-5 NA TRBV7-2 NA CASSLAAAAQETQYF TGTGCCAGCAGCTTAGCGGCGGCGGCACAAGAGACCCAGTACTTC
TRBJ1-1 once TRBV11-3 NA CASSSRVNTEAFF TGTGCCAGCAGCTCCCGGGTGAACACTGAAGCTTTCTTT
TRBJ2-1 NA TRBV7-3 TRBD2 CASSRGTSSSEQFF TGTGCCAGCAGCAGAGGGACTAGTTCTAGTGAGCAGTTCTTC
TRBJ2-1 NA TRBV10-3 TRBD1 CATYGGQGANEQFF TGTGCCACTTACGGAGGACAGGGGGCCAATGAGCAGTTCTTC
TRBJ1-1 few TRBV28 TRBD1 CASSLPPGQGTPTEAFF TGTGCCAGCAGTTTACCTCCAGGACAGGGGACTCCCACTGAAGCTTTCTTT
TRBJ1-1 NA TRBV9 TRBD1 CASSSSTGGSTEAFF TGTGCCAGCAGCTCATCGACAGGGGGCTCCACTGAAGCTTTCTTT
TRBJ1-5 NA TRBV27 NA CASSLTLGQPQHF TGTGCCAGCAGTTTAACCCTCGGTCAGCCCCAGCATTTT
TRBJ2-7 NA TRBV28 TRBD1 CASRTGTGASYEQYF TGTGCCAGCAGGACCGGGACAGGGGCAAGCTACGAGCAGTACTTC
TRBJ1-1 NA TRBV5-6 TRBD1 CASSFLQGAEAFF TGTGCCAGCAGCTTTCTACAGGGGGCTGAAGCTTTCTTT
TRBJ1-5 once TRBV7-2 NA CASSSRQGNQPQHF TGTGCCAGCAGCTCTAGACAGGGCAATCAGCCCCAGCATTTT
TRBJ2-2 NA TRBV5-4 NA CASSLESGTGELFF TGTGCCAGCAGCTTGGAGTCAGGGACCGGGGAGCTGTTTTTT
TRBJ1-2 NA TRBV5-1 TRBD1 CASSLEGQGAIGGYTF TGCGCCAGCAGCTTGGAGGGACAGGGGGCGATCGGCGGCTACACCTTC
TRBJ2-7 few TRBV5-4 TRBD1 CASSSSIGTGLPYEQYF TGTGCCAGCAGCTCTTCCATCGGGACAGGACTACCCTACGAGCAGTACTTC
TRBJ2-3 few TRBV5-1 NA CASSLGRWDSTDTQYF TGCGCCAGCAGCTTGGGCCGGTGGGACTCCACAGATACGCAGTATTTT
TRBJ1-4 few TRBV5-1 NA CASSLSGRAATNEKLFF TGCGCCAGCAGCTTGAGTGGGCGAGCGGCAACTAATGAAAAACTGTTTTTT
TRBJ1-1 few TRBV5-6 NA CASSWYHRNTEAFF TGTGCCAGCAGCTGGTATCACAGGAACACTGAAGCTTTCTTT
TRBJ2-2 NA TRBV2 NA CASTVLDGRGELFF TGTGCCAGCACCGTATTAGATGGGCGAGGGGAGCTGTTTTTT
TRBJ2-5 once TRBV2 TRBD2 CASSEEAGDNLGGETQYF TGTGCCAGCAGTGAGGAAGCGGGGGATAACCTGGGAGGAGAGACCCAGTACTTC
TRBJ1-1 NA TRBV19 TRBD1 CASRGQAMNTEAFF TGTGCCAGTCGGGGACAGGCCATGAACACTGAAGCTTTCTTT
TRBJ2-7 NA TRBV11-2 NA CASSLDQAPYEQYF TGTGCCAGCAGCTTAGATCAGGCTCCCTACGAGCAGTACTTC